This T cell receptor (beta chain) was sequenced for a study of CD8+CD57+ T cells in acquired aplastic anemia (dated by TCRdb to between 2018 and 2020). In terms of the full investigation: A mean of approximately 3 ug of DNA, ranging from about 0.19 to 30 ug, was extracted from sorted CD4+ and CD8+ cells. CD8+CD57+ expansion was defined as frequency above the mean frequency observed in healthy subjects.

Genomic DNA served as template for TCR beta VDJ combination and CDR3 sequence profiling. TCR repertoire sequencing was run on an Illumina HiSeq 2000. The study's processing was this. Repertoire assessment relied on Simpson's diversity index, CDR3 size and DJ length profiles, and TRBV/TRBJ rearrangement plots. Whichever DNA sequence was most abundant in the deep sequencing data was defined as the immunodominant clone. CDR3 amino acid sequences were screened for sharing across subjects and compared with published repertoires and the VDJdb database. The public sequencing data were trimmed at Q25 with fastp and processed into clonotypes with MiXCR by TCRdb, which kept only in-frame beta chains. Identical CDR3 proteins give one entry, which carries the most common genes and DNA. TCRdb, not the authors, supplied the V and J calls. Present in this sample are about 180,000 distinct CDR3 sequences, more than 45% of which were seen just once. Together, the top ten hold more than 1% of the sample.

Summary of the overall study and its limitations: Patients and healthy controls showed no significant difference in CD8+ Simpson's diversity (P=0.060). Around 28 CD8+ CDR3 sequences were found to be shared between patients and controls, but these sequences appeared to be highly expressed in patients and within the immunodominant clones of the patients.

Expansion of CD8+CD57+ cells had been shown by flow cytometry in the patients chosen for sequencing. Every patient had severe acquired aplastic anemia, diagnosed using the International Study of Aplastic Anemia and Agranulocytosis and Camitta criteria. No patient had received any therapy when blood was sampled. The study deep-sequenced TCR repertoires of sorted CD4+ and CD8+ blood T cells from severe aplastic anemia patients and healthy subjects. In the USA, patient enrollment took place under clinicaltrials.gov protocols 00001620, 01623167, 00001397, 00071045, 00081523 and 00961064. Ficoll-Paque density gradient centrifugation was used to isolate peripheral blood mononuclear cells. Before DNA was extracted, CD4+ and CD8+ T cells were sorted using either FACS or magnetic beads. The CDR1 and CDR2 encoded by the germline V gene (reference sequence) are SGHAT and FQDESV. The CDR3 starts with the cysteine, ends with the phenylalanine, and has 15 residues. Only the CDR3 region is kept as DNA, spanning 45 bases read in frame from base 1. V lost 1 base and J lost 0 bases; the stretch between them is 7 bases long.

A remark on this clonotype: Which antigen it targets is not known. No base-level quality is on record; no much larger clone is a single base apart.

What was sequenced was sorted CD4+, CD8+, or CD8+CD57+ T cells (not recorded which) from PBMCs. This TCR derives from a human donor with aplastic anemia. The chain uses TRBV11-1 and TRBJ2-1; there is no confident call for the D gene. The CDR3 corresponds to CASSLGPISYNEQFF. The DNA sequence reads TGTGCCAGCAGCTTAGGACCGATCTCCTACAATGAGCAGTTCTTC.